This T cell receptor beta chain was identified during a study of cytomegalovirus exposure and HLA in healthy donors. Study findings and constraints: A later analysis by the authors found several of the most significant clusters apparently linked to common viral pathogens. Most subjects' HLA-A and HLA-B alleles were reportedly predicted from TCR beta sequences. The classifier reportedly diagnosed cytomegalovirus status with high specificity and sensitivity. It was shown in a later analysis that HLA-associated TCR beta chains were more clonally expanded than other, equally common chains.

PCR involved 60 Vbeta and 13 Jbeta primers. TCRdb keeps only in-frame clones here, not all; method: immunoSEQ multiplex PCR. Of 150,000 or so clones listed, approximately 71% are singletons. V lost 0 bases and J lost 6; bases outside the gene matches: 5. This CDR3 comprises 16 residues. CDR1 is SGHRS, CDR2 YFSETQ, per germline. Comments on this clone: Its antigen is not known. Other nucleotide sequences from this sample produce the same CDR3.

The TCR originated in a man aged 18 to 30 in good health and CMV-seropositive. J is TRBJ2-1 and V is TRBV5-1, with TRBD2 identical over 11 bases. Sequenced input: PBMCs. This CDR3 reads CASSLGGTSGLNEQFF. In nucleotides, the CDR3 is TGCGCCAGCAGCTTGGGTGGGACTAGCGGACTCAATGAGCAGTTCTTC.